The 29 T cell receptor beta chains below were found in one sample sequenced in a study of blood T cell repertoires in COVID-19. Generated by immunoSEQ multiplex PCR, the TCRdb table keeps only in-frame clones and is missing some. Of about 340,000 clones listed, approximately 90% were seen once; the top ten hold more than 3%. The sample comprised peripheral blood. Receptor source: a young woman who had recovered from COVID-19.

The genes are TRBV5-1 and TRBJ1-2, with 11 bases identical to TRBD1. The CDR3 is made up of 16 amino acids. Germline assignment: CDR1 SGHRS and CDR2 YFSETQ. The V gene end was trimmed by 1 base and the J gene end by 3 bases; junction bases not matched to a gene: 5. The DNA of the CDR3 is TGCGCCAGCAGCTTGACCGGACAGGGGGCAGACTATGGCTACACCTTC. Its translation: CASSLTGQGADYGYTF.

The rearrangement joins TRBV18 to TRBJ1-5; 9 nucleotides match TRBD1. Trimming cost V 6 bases and J 2 bases; bases outside gene matches: 2. This CDR3 has 14 amino acids. Germline V gene data show CDR1 as KGHSH and CDR2 as LQKENI. The CDR3 sequence: CASSRTGGNQPQHF. CDR3 sequence (DNA): TGTGCCAGCTCCAGGACAGGGGGCAATCAGCCCCAGCATTTT.

In nucleotides, the CDR3 is TGCGCCAGCAGCGCAGGACAAACAAACACCATATATTTT. This translates into CASSAGQTNTIYF. The chain links TRBV5-1 to TRBJ1-3, with D perhaps TRBD1 (5 bases). The CDR3 totals 13 residues. Deletions cut 4 bases from V and 6 bases from J, with 11 bases between. CDR1 is SGHRS, CDR2 YFSETQ, per germline.

The chain links TRBV7-9 to TRBJ2-2, with a tentative D call TRBD1 (5 bases). CDR3 size: 15 residues. Germline lookup yields CDR1 SEHNR and CDR2 FQNEAQ (reference sequence). Trimming pared 1 base from V and 4 bases from J, leaving 10 bases between. The CDR3 sequence: CASSLVQGRTGELFF. CDR3 DNA: TGTGCCAGCAGCTTAGTGCAGGGCCGCACCGGGGAGCTGTTTTTT.

This chain connects TRBV9 to TRBJ1-1; D unresolved. The length of the CDR3 is 13 residues. Per the germline V gene, CDR1 is SGDLS and CDR2 is YYNGEE. Trimming pared 0 bases from V and 4 bases from J, leaving 7 bases between. In DNA form, the CDR3 reads TGTGCCAGCAGCGTAGAAGTCGGCACTGAAGCTTTCTTT. This gives the protein CASSVEVGTEAFF.

V and J are TRBV19 and TRBJ1-5; a possible D gene is TRBD1 (6 bases). CDR3 length equals 18 residues. Germline-derived CDR1 and CDR2 are LNHDA and SQIVND (reference sequence). V lost 3 bases to trimming and J lost 3 bases, with 21 bases between them. The chain's CDR3 is CASSIRTDLRSPNQPQHF. The CDR3 coding sequence is TGTGCCAGTAGTATCCGGACAGACCTACGATCCCCCAATCAGCCCCAGCATTTT.

The rearrangement uses TRBV18 and TRBJ2-1, with TRBD2 matching over 8 bases. The CDR3 totals 16 residues. The ends lost 3 bases at V and 10 bases at J; junction bases unmatched: 14. Germline-derived CDR1 and CDR2 are KGHSH and LQKENI. CDR3 sequence reads: CASSPFTGRAGGEQFF. In DNA form, the CDR3 reads TGTGCCAGCTCACCGTTCACCGGGAGGGCCGGCGGGGAGCAGTTCTTC.

The V and J genes are TRBV5-4 and TRBJ2-5; TRBD2 matches at 9 bases. The CDR3 consists of 18 residues. Germline values: CDR1 SGHNT, CDR2 YYREEE (reference sequence). The trim removed 4 bases at V and 0 bases at J, leaving 13 bases unmatched. For the CDR3, the DNA is TGTGCCAGCAGCGCGAGATGGGCGGGAGGGCTGTACCAAGAGACCCAGTACTTC. Protein sequence: CASSARWAGGLYQETQYF.

This rearrangement joins TRBV20-1 to TRBJ2-1; TRBD2 is a possible D gene (5 bases). Trimming stripped 3 bases from V and 0 bases from J, with 9 bases between. The V gene's germline CDR1 is DFQATT and CDR2 SNEGSKA (reference sequence). This CDR3 contains 14 residues. In DNA, the CDR3 is TGCAGTGCTAGTTGGGGAGCCTCCTACAATGAGCAGTTCTTC. Amino acid sequence: CSASWGASYNEQFF.

The rearrangement links TRBV27 to TRBJ2-1; the match to TRBD2 covers 13 bases. V dropped 2 bases and J dropped 5; count of bases not matched to a gene: 0. The germline V gene has CDR1 MNHEY and CDR2 SMNVEV (reference sequence). The CDR3 contains 15 residues. The CDR3 nucleotides are TGTGCCAGCAGTTTAGGGACTAGCGGGGACAATGAGCAGTTCTTC. It is translated as CASSLGTSGDNEQFF.

The gene calls are TRBV7-8 and TRBJ2-1; 7 nucleotides line up with TRBD1. Germline V CDR1 and CDR2: SGHVS, FQNEAQ. The V and J ends lost 6 bases and 12 bases, in that order; junction bases with no gene match: 5. The CDR3 is 11 residues long. CDR3 bases: TGTGCCAGCAGTCGAGACAGGGCGCAGTTCTTC. This gives the protein CASSRDRAQFF.

The chain has TRBV21-1 and TRBJ2-2; TRBD2 is taken as the D call from the table, unchecked against the DNA. TRBV21-1 is recorded as a pseudogene. The CDR3 totals 16 residues. CDR3 sequence (DNA): TGTGCCAGCATAAAGGGGCAGCGGGACAACACCGGGGAGCTGTTTTTT. Translation gives CASIKGQRDNTGELFF.

The V call is TRBV18, the J call TRBJ2-1, with a tentative D call TRBD2 (5 bases). Trimming left V 1 base short and J 4 bases short, with 8 bases between. CDR1 and CDR2 (germline): KGHSH, LQKENI. This CDR3 contains 14 residues. The CDR3 here is CASSPRADYNEQFF. The CDR3 coding sequence is TGTGCCAGCTCACCACGAGCGGATTACAATGAGCAGTTCTTC.

The chain is built from TRBV18 and TRBJ2-1, with a possible D match to TRBD1 (6 bases). This CDR3 contains 16 residues. CDR1 and CDR2 from the germline V gene are KGHSH and LQKENI. V dropped 0 bases and J dropped 6 bases, with 15 bases sitting between them. The CDR3 DNA sequence: TGTGCCAGCTCACCACCGGGGGCTAGTCAGGTCAATGAGCAGTTCTTC. It codes for CASSPPGASQVNEQFF.

This clone was recorded once. The chain recombines TRBV9 with TRBJ1-3; D possibly corresponds to TRBD1 (5 bases). This CDR3 is 17 amino acids long. V lost 3 bases to trimming and J lost 2 bases, with 18 bases between them. The germline gives CDR1 SGDLS, CDR2 YYNGEE. The CDR3 region has the DNA TGTGCCAGCAGCGCAGGGTCGCGGCTACGAACTGGAAACACCATATATTTT. This codes for CASSAGSRLRTGNTIYF.

This chain uses TRBV6-5 with TRBJ2-7, with 9 nucleotides matching TRBD1. Per the germline V gene, CDR1 is MNHEY and CDR2 is SVGAGI. V dropped 7 bases and J dropped 5; count of bases not matched to a gene: 12. This CDR3 is built from 15 residues. Here the CDR3 reads CASNPSGQGGHEQYV. CDR3 DNA sequence: TGTGCCAGCAACCCTTCGGGACAGGGTGGCCACGAGCAGTACGTC.

This sequence joins TRBV19 and TRBJ2-2; TRBD2 aligns across 11 bases. V was clipped by 7 bases and J by 1 base; unmatched bases: 8. CDR1 is LNHDA and CDR2 is SQIVND in the germline V gene (reference sequence). The CDR3 is 17 residues long. The CDR3 protein is CASTAPGLAENTGELFF. CDR3 bases: TGTGCCAGTACCGCCCCGGGACTAGCGGAGAACACCGGGGAGCTGTTTTTT.

The J gene is TRBJ2-7, the V gene TRBV6-2 or TRBV6-3; 10 bases agree with TRBD1. With V trimmed by 6 bases and J by 6 bases, 5 bases remained unmatched. Looked up from germline, CDR1 is MNHEY and CDR2 is SVGEGT. The CDR3 extends over 13 amino acids. CDR3 sequence: CASSLRDRGEQYV. The CDR3, as DNA: TGTGCCAGCAGCCTCCGGGACAGGGGCGAGCAGTACGTC.

The chain carries TRBV5-1 and TRBJ2-6, with D possibly being TRBD2 (6 bases). The germline V gene has CDR1 SGHRS and CDR2 YFSETQ. Between the trimmed V and J ends, which lost 0 bases and 2 bases, there was a span of 9 bases. The CDR3 consists of 16 residues. The CDR3 spells CASSLAGGAGANVLTF. In DNA, the CDR3 is TGCGCCAGCAGCTTGGCAGGAGGGGCTGGGGCCAACGTCCTGACTTTC.

The rearrangement joins TRBV7-9 to TRBJ2-3; TRBD2 agrees at 11 bases. The CDR3 extends over 18 amino acids. Germline V gives CDR1 SEHNR, CDR2 FQNEAQ (reference sequence). The V segment lost 4 bases and the J segment 6 bases; nucleotides outside the gene matches: 15. CDR3 in amino acids: CASSSTRGSGRASDTQYF. Here the CDR3 DNA reads TGTGCCAGCAGCTCGACCCGGGGTAGCGGGAGGGCATCGGATACGCAGTATTTT.

The rearrangement links TRBV10-2 to TRBJ2-3; 13 nucleotides line up with TRBD2. CDR1 WSHSY and CDR2 SAAADI come from the germline V gene. Germline trimming cut 7 bases from V and 4 bases from J; bases unmatched to any gene: 2. This CDR3 comprises 14 residues. The CDR3 DNA follows: TGCGCCAGCACCGGGACTAGCGGGGCAGATACGCAGTATTTT. Protein sequence: CASTGTSGADTQYF.

The genes are TRBV4-1 and TRBJ1-3; unclear D gene. This CDR3 region has 16 residues. CDR1 is MGHRA, CDR2 YSYEKL, per germline. Trimming took 0 bases from V and 0 from J, leaving 9 bases between them. The CDR3 sequence: CASSQETRYSGNTIYF. In DNA, the CDR3 is TGCGCCAGCAGCCAAGAAACCCGCTACTCTGGAAACACCATATATTTT.

The V and J genes are TRBV5-4 and TRBJ1-2, with TRBD1 matching 9 bases. CDR1 is SGHNT, CDR2 YYREEE, per germline (reference sequence). This CDR3 contains 15 residues. Losses at the gene ends were 5 bases for V and 9 bases for J; bases not matched to a gene: 14. This chain's CDR3 is CASSRPGQGVASYTF. The CDR3 DNA sequence: TGTGCCAGCAGTAGACCGGGACAGGGAGTCGCGAGCTACACCTTC.

J is TRBJ2-3 and V is TRBV24-1, with a weak D call TRBD1 (5 bases). V lost 3 bases to trimming and J lost 6 bases, with 18 bases between them. The CDR3 is made up of 16 amino acids. From germline, CDR1 is KGHDR and CDR2 SFDVKD. For the CDR3, the DNA is TGTGCCACCAGTGATCCCAGGGTAGGGGATAAGGATACGCAGTATTTT. Translation: CATSDPRVGDKDTQYF.

The rearrangement joins TRBV6-5 to TRBJ1-2, with D unclear. V lost 7 bases to trimming and J lost 2 bases, with 5 bases between them. The CDR3 has 11 residues. Germline V lookup: CDR1 MNHEY, CDR2 SVGAGI. This CDR3 is CASTGNYGYTF. The DNA of the CDR3 is TGTGCCAGCACCGGGAACTATGGCTACACCTTC.

J is TRBJ2-3 and V is TRBV5-4, with 10 bases lining up with TRBD2. Per germline, CDR1 SGHNT and CDR2 YYREEE (reference sequence). With V trimmed by 2 bases and J by 6 bases, 6 bases remained unmatched. The CDR3 is 15 residues long. CDR3 region: CASSLQREGLDTQYF. CDR3 coding DNA: TGTGCCAGCAGCTTACAGCGGGAGGGCCTGGATACGCAGTATTTT. The variable domain in full, completed from reference TRBV5-4 and TRBJ2-3, reads ETGVTQSPTHLIKTRGQQVTLRCSSQSGHNTVSWYQQALGQGPQFIFQYYREEENGRGNFPPRFSGLQFPNYSSELNVNALELDDSALYLCASSLQREGLDTQYFGPGTRLTVL.

This rearrangement joins TRBV3-1 (or the pseudogene TRBV3-2) to TRBJ2-5; 14 nucleotides match TRBD2. CDR1 is LGHDT, CDR2 YNNKEL, per germline (reference sequence). The CDR3 extends over 17 amino acids. The V gene end was trimmed by 4 bases and the J gene end by 4 bases; junction bases not matched to a gene: 8. The CDR3 DNA sequence: TGTGCCAGCAGCCCGGGGACTAGCGGGAGCCGGACAGAGACCCAGTACTTC. Translating gives CASSPGTSGSRTETQYF.

The chain links TRBV30 to TRBJ2-1; D is uncertain. V was trimmed by 2 bases and J by 4 bases, leaving 12 bases between them. The CDR3 runs to 14 residues. Germline CDR1 reads GTSNPN; CDR2 reads SVGIG (reference sequence). CDR3 amino acids: CAWSLEMGYNEQFF. CDR3 bases: TGTGCCTGGAGTCTGGAGATGGGTTACAATGAGCAGTTCTTC.

The CDR3 protein is CSVRGAASGNTIYF. CDR3 nucleotide sequence: TGCAGCGTGCGGGGGGCAGCCTCTGGAAACACCATATATTTT. The chain recombines TRBV29-1 with TRBJ1-3; a possible D gene is TRBD1 (6 bases). V was trimmed by 6 bases and J by 0 bases, leaving 12 bases between them. Germline-derived CDR1 and CDR2 are SQVTM and ANQGSEA. The CDR3 extends over 14 amino acids.